The 2 T cell receptor beta chains below were found in one sample sequenced in a study of blood T cell repertoires in COVID-19. The method was immunoSEQ multiplex PCR; TCRdb's version includes in-frame clones alone and lacks a portion of them. The sample has about 110,000 clones, 84% seen once. The sample consisted of peripheral blood. These receptors originate from a woman of 80 years or more with active or convalescent COVID-19.

This CDR3 is CASSLDGLAGVARDEQFF. CDR3 sequence (DNA): TGCGCCAGCAGCTTGGATGGACTAGCGGGAGTAGCGAGAGATGAGCAGTTCTTC. The rearrangement uses TRBV5-1 and TRBJ2-1, with 13 bases fitting TRBD2. Germline V lookup: CDR1 SGHRS, CDR2 YFSETQ. The CDR3 spans 18 residues. V was pared by 0 bases and J by 8 bases, with 11 bases of the junction left unmatched.

This chain connects TRBV28 to TRBJ1-2; D is uncertain. The CDR3 covers 12 residues. V was cut by 5 bases and J by 8 bases, with 12 bases left in between. Germline V gene sequence: CDR1 MDHEN, CDR2 SYDVKM. CDR3: CASSPNSGGYTF. The DNA for the CDR3 is TGTGCCAGCAGTCCGAACTCGGGGGGCTACACCTTC.